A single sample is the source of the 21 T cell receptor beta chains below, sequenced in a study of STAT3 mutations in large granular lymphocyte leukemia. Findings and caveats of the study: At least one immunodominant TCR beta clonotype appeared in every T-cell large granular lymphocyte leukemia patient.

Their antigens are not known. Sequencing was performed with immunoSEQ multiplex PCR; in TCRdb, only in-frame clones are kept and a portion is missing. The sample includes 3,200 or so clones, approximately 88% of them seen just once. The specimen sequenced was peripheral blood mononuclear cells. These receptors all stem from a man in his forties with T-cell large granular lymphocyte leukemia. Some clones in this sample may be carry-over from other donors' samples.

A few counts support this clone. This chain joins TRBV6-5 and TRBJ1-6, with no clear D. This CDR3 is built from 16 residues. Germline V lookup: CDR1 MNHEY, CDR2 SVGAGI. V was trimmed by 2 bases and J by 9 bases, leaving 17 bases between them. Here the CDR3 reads CASSYGRRVGLSPLHF. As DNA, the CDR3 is TGTGCCAGCAGTTACGGGCGCCGGGTTGGCCTTTCACCCCTCCACTTT.

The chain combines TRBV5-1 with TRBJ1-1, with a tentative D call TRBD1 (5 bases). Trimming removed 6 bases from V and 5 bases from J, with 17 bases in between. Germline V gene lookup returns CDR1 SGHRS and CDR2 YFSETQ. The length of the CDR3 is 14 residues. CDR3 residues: CASKSPGLLTEAFF. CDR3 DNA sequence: TGCGCCAGCAAATCCCCAGGGCTTTTGACTGAAGCTTTCTTT.

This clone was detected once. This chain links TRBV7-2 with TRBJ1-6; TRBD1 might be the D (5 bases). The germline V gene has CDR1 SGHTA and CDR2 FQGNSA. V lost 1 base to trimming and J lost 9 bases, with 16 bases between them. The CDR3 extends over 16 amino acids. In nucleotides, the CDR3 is TGTGCCAGCAGCTTAGGGGCGCGCGGGGCCGGTTCACCCCTCCACTTT. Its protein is CASSLGARGAGSPLHF.

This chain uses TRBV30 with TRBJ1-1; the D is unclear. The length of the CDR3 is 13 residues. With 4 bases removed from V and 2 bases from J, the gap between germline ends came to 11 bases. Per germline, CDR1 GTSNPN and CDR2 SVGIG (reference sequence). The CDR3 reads CAWTLGGNTEAFF. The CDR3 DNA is TGTGCCTGGACCCTAGGAGGTAACACTGAAGCTTTCTTT.

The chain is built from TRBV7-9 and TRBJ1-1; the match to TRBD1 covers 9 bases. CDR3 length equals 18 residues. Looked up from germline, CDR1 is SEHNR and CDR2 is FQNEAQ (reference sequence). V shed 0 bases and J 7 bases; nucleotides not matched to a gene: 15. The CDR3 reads CASSLALEASGTGFEAFF. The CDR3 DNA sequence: TGTGCCAGCAGCTTAGCCCTAGAAGCCTCCGGGACAGGGTTTGAAGCTTTCTTT.

Written as DNA, the CDR3 is TGTGCCAGCAGCCTCGGACGGGGGTACGAGACCCAGTACTTC. This codes for CASSLGRGYETQYF. The rearrangement joins TRBV5-6 to TRBJ2-5; a weak D match, TRBD2 (6 bases). Trimming removed 4 bases from V and 5 bases from J, with 15 bases in between. The CDR3 spans 14 residues. Germline V gene data show CDR1 as SGHDT and CDR2 as YYEEEE.

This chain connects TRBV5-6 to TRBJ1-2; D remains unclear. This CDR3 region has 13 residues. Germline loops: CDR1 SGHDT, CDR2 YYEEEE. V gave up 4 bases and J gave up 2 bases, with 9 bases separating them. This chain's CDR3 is CASSLTENYGYTF. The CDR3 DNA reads TGTGCCAGCAGCCTAACAGAGAACTATGGCTACACCTTC.

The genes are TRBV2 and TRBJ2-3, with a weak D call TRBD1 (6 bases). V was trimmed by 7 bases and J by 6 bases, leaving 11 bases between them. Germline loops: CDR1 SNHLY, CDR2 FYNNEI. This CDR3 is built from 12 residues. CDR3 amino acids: CASNGDRDTQYF. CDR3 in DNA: TGTGCCAGCAATGGAGACAGGGATACGCAGTATTTT.

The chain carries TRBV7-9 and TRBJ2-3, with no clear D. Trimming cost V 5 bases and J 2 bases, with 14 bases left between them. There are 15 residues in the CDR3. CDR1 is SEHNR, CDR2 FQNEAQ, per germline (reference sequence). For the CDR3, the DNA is TGTGCCAGCAGCCCCCGGCCGGCCCTCACAGATACGCAGTATTTT. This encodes CASSPRPALTDTQYF. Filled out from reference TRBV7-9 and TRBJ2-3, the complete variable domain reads DTGVSQNPRHKITKRGQNVTFRCDPISEHNRLYWYRQTLGQGPEFLTYFQNEAQLEKSRLLSDRFSAERPKGSFSTLEIQRTEQGDSAMYLCASSPRPALTDTQYFGPGTRLTVL.

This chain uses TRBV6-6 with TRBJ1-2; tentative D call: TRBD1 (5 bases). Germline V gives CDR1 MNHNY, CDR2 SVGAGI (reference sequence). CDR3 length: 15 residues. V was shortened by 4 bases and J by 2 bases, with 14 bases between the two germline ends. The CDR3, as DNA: TGTGCCAGCAGTTGGGTCGAAAGGGGAAACTATGGCTACACCTTC. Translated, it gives CASSWVERGNYGYTF.

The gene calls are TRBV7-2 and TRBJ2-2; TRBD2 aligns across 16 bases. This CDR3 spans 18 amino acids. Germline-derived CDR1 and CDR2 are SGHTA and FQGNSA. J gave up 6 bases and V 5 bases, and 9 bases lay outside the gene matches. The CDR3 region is CASSQGLAGGRGAGELFF. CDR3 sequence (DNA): TGTGCCAGCAGCCAGGGACTAGCGGGGGGGAGAGGGGCCGGGGAGCTGTTTTTT.

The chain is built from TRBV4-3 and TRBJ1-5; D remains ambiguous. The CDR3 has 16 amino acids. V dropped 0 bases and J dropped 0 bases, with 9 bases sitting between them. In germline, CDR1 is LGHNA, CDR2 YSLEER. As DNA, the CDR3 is TGCGCCAGCAGCCAAGATCGAGCGGTTAGCAATCAGCCCCAGCATTTT. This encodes CASSQDRAVSNQPQHF.

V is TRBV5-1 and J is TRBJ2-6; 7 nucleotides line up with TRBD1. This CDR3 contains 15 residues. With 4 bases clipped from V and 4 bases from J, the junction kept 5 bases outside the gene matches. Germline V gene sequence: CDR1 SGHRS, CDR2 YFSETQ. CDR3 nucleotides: TGCGCCAGCAGCACGACAGGGACCGGGGCCAACGTCCTGACTTTC. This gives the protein CASSTTGTGANVLTF.

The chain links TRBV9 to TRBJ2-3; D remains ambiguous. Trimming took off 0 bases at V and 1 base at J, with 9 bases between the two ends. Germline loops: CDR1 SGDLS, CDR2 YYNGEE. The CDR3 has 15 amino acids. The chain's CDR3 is CASSVAPGGTDTQYF. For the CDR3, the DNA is TGTGCCAGCAGCGTAGCCCCTGGAGGCACAGATACGCAGTATTTT.

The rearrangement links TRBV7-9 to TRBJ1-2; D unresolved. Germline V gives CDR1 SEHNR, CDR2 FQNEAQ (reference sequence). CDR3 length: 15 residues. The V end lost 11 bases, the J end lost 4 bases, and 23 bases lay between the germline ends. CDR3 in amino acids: CAGRGVEGSSYGYTF. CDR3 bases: TGTGCCGGGCGCGGGGTCGAGGGCAGTAGCTATGGCTACACCTTC. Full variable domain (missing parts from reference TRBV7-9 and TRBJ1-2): DTGVSQNPRHKITKRGQNVTFRCDPISEHNRLYWYRQTLGQGPEFLTYFQNEAQLEKSRLLSDRFSAERPKGSFSTLEIQRTEQGDSAMYLCAGRGVEGSSYGYTFGSGTRLTVV.

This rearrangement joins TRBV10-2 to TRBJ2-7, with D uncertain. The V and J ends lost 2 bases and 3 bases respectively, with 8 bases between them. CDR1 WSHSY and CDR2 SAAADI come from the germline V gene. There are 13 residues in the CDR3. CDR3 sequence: CASSERDGYEQYF. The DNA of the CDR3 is TGCGCCAGCAGTGAGAGGGATGGCTACGAGCAGTACTTC.

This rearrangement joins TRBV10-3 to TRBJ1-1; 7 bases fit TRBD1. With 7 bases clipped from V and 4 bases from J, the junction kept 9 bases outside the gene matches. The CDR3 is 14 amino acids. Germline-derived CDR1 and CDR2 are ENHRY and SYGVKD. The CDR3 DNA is TGTGCCATCAAGCTGGACAGGTCGAGCACTGAAGCTTTCTTT. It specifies CAIKLDRSSTEAFF.

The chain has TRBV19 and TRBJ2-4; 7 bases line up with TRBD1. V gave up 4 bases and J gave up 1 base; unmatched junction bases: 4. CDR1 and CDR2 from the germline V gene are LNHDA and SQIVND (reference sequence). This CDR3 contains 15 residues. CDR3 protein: CASSRDRGAKNIQYF. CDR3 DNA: TGTGCCAGTAGTAGGGACAGAGGTGCCAAAAACATTCAGTACTTC.

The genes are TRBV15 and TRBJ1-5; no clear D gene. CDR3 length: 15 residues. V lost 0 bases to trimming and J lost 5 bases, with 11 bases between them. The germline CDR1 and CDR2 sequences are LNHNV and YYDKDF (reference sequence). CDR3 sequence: CATSRDIRWDQPQHF. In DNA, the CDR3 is TGTGCCACCAGCAGAGATATCAGGTGGGATCAGCCCCAGCATTTT.

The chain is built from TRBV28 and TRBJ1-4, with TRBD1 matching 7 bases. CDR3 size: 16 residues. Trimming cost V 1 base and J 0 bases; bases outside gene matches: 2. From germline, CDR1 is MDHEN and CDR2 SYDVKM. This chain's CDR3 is CASSLFGTATNEKLFF. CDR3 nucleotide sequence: TGTGCCAGCAGTTTATTCGGGACAGCAACTAATGAAAAACTGTTTTTT.

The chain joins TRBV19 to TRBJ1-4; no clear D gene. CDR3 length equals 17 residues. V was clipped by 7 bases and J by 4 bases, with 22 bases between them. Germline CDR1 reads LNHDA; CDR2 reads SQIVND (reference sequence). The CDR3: CASKDWRSLTSNEKLFF. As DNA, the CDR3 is TGTGCCAGTAAGGATTGGAGATCTTTAACGAGTAATGAAAAACTGTTTTTT.